This T cell receptor beta chain comes out of a study of graft-versus-host responses after intestinal transplantation. About the research overall: Recipients across the board were started on anti-thymocyte globulin induction, then kept on tacrolimus and steroids for about 3 years.

Comment on this clone: What it binds is unknown.

CDR1 SGDLS and CDR2 YYNGEE come from the germline V gene. V shed 1 base, J shed 7 bases, and the junction held 8 bases outside the gene matches. The length of the CDR3 is 15 residues. Profiled with immunoSEQ multiplex PCR; TCRdb holds only in-frame clones, not every one. The profile shows 30,000 to 40,000 clones, about 94% of them singletons. Findings and limits, study-wide: An association linked early post-transplant HvG declines with peak circulating GvH clone levels. Those patients showing graft-donor T cell macrochimerism displayed high graft-versus-host to host-versus-graft clonal ratios in allografts. Recipient marrow contained GvH clones, some of which appeared first in ileum or blood.

The source material was PBMCs, sampled 16 days after intestinal transplant. The receptor comes from a human patient who received an intestinal transplant, so some T cells may come from the graft donor. The rearrangement joins TRBV9 to TRBJ2-1; 7 bases align to TRBD2. The CDR3 spells CASSVNAGGGNEQFF. CDR3 sequence (DNA): TGTGCCAGCAGCGTAAACGCGGGCGGGGGAAATGAGCAGTTCTTC. Filled out from reference TRBV9 and TRBJ2-1, the complete variable domain reads DSGVTQTPKHLITATGQRVTLRCSPRSGDLSVYWYQQSLDQGLQFLIQYYNGEERAKGNILERFSAQQFPDLHSELNLSSLELGDSALYFCASSVNAGGGNEQFFGPGTRLTVL.